Presented here are 16 T cell receptor beta chains from one specimen sequenced in a study of T cell repertoires in cytomegalovirus infection. MiXCR, applied by TCRdb to the reads, yields one record per CDR3 protein. This sample carries 830,000 or so distinct CDR3 sequences, approximately 32% of them seen once, and the ten largest clones take around an eighth. These TCRs' antigens remain unknown. Sequencing used cultured CD8+ T cells from PBMCs, obtained from culture after CMV antigen stimulation. These receptors came from a human donor in good health (CMV status not recorded). Some clones in this sample may be carry-over from other donors' samples.

Details on this clonotype: A read error may produce the germline difference seen at one junction end. This chain connects TRBV7-2 to TRBJ1-3; D possibly corresponds to TRBD1 (5 bases). Germline-derived CDR1 and CDR2 are SGHTA and FQGNSA. The CDR3 length is 15 residues. In nucleotides, the CDR3 is TGTGCCAGCAGCTTAAATAGGGGCTCTGAAAACACCATATATTTT. Translated, it gives CASSLNRGSENTIYF.

This clonotype was counted many times. The chain employs TRBV7-2 and TRBJ2-3; 8 bases are shared with TRBD2. The V gene end was trimmed by 4 bases and the J gene end by 1 base; junction bases not matched to a gene: 7. This CDR3 spans 16 amino acids. CDR1 SGHTA and CDR2 FQGNSA come from the germline V gene. CDR3 in DNA: TGTGCCAGCAGCTCCCCCCAAGCGGGGGGCACAGATACGCAGTATTTT. The encoded protein is CASSSPQAGGTDTQYF.

The chain recombines TRBV5-6 with TRBJ2-1, with 15 bases aligning to TRBD2. The CDR3 consists of 15 residues. Trimming cost V 2 bases and J 8 bases; bases outside gene matches: 2. Looked up from germline, CDR1 is SGHDT and CDR2 is YYEEEE. CDR3 residues: CASSFGTSGGYEQFF. DNA for the CDR3: TGTGCCAGCAGCTTTGGGACTAGCGGGGGGTATGAGCAGTTCTTC.

This chain links TRBV12-5 with TRBJ1-1; D may be TRBD1 (6 bases). V lost 7 bases and J lost 4, with 16 bases in between. CDR1 is LGHNT and CDR2 is FRNRAP in the germline V gene. CDR3 size: 14 residues. The CDR3 DNA reads as TGTGCTAGTGCTCTAGGGGGGATGAGCACTGAAGCTTTCTTT. It translates to CASALGGMSTEAFF.

This clonotype has just one count. This chain joins TRBV4-2 and TRBJ2-3; 9 nucleotides align to TRBD1. The CDR3 loop spans 16 amino acids. V lost 3 bases and J lost 1; bases outside the gene matches: 5. CDR1 is LGHNA, CDR2 YNFKEQ, per germline. The CDR3 nucleotides are TGTGCCAGCAGCCAGGCGGACAGGGGTGGCACAGATACGCAGTATTTT. Its protein product is CASSQADRGGTDTQYF.

The chain is built from TRBV6-2 or TRBV6-3 and TRBJ2-3; D gene ambiguous. Trimming took off 5 bases at V and 4 bases at J, with 13 bases between the two ends. The CDR3 runs 14 residues. CDR1 MNHEY and CDR2 SVGEGT come from the germline V gene. Here the CDR3 DNA reads TGTGCCAGCAGTCCCGTTGTACGTTCAGATACGCAGTATTTT. Translation gives CASSPVVRSDTQYF.

CDR3 sequence: CATSTRGGNQPQHF. The CDR3 coding sequence is TGTGCCACCAGCACTAGGGGTGGCAATCAGCCCCAGCATTTT. The chain combines TRBV15 with TRBJ1-5; possible D gene TRBD1, 5 bases. The CDR3 runs to 14 residues. Trimming cost V 4 bases and J 2 bases, with 9 bases left between them. From germline, CDR1 is LNHNV and CDR2 YYDKDF (reference sequence).

This clonotype was counted at least ten times. This sequence joins TRBV7-8 and TRBJ2-1; 9 bases map to TRBD1. CDR3 length: 14 amino acids. The J segment lost 6 bases and the V segment lost 3 bases, leaving 3 bases of the junction unmatched. Germline V lookup: CDR1 SGHVS, CDR2 FQNEAQ. In nucleotides, the CDR3 is TGTGCCAGCAGCTTCGGACAGGGGACCAATGAGCAGTTCTTC. Translating it yields CASSFGQGTNEQFF. Together with reference TRBV7-8 and TRBJ2-1, the CDR3 gives the full variable domain: GAGVSQSPRYKVAKRGQDVALRCDPISGHVSLFWYQQALGQGPEFLTYFQNEAQLDKSGLPSDRFFAERPEGSVSTLKIQRTQQEDSAVYLCASSFGQGTNEQFFGPGTRLTVL.

The V gene is TRBV12-3 or TRBV12-4, the J gene TRBJ1-5; 8 nucleotides align to TRBD1. The CDR3 totals 13 residues. The V and J ends lost 6 bases and 8 bases, in that order; junction bases with no gene match: 6. The CDR3 sequence is CASRRTGQEPQHF. The CDR3 nucleotides read TGTGCCAGCAGGAGGACAGGGCAAGAGCCCCAGCATTTT.

Note on this clonotype: Its ends do not fully match the called genes, so a read error is possible. CDR3 loop: CASSSTRKPNTGELFF. As DNA, the CDR3 is TGTGCTAGCAGCAGTACCCGCAAGCCGAACACCGGGGAGCTGTTTTTT. The J gene is TRBJ2-2, the V gene TRBV7-7; D unclear. The CDR3 is 16 amino acids. Germline V lookup: CDR1 SSHAT, CDR2 FNYEAQ (reference sequence). The entire variable domain, with the rest obtained from reference TRBV7-7 and TRBJ2-2, is as follows: GAGVSQSPRYKVTKRGQDVTLRCDPISSHATLYWYQQALGQGPEFLTYFNYEAQPDKSGLPSDRFSAERPEGSISTLTIQRTEQRDSAMYRCASSSTRKPNTGELFFGEGSRLTVL.

Of note for this clonotype: Without the conserved terminal phenylalanine or tryptophan, this CDR3 likely stems from a read error. The chain links TRBV11-3 to TRBJ2-1, with 13 bases lining up with TRBD2. CDR3 size: 19 residues. Looked up from germline, CDR1 is SGHNT and CDR2 is YENEEA. V gave up 4 bases and J gave up 0 bases; unmatched junction bases: 9. CDR3 loop: CASSSSGTSGASSYNEQFL. CDR3 DNA: TGTGCCAGCAGCTCTTCCGGGACTAGCGGGGCTTCCTCCTACAATGAGCAGTTCCTC.

The rearrangement joins TRBV27 to TRBJ1-1, with TRBD1 as a possible D gene (6 bases). The CDR3 runs to 14 residues. V dropped 5 bases and J dropped 6 bases, with 16 bases sitting between them. Germline CDR1 reads MNHEY; CDR2 reads SMNVEV (reference sequence). CDR3 region: CASSPGLRGPEAFF. The CDR3 region has the DNA TGTGCCAGCAGTCCAGGGTTACGGGGGCCTGAAGCTTTCTTT.

This clonotype showed up just a few times. This chain links TRBV7-6 with TRBJ2-7; possible D gene TRBD2, 5 bases. The CDR3 covers 12 residues. Germline CDR1 SGHVS, CDR2 FNYEAQ. V lost 5 bases and J 7 bases, leaving 12 bases between the germline ends. The CDR3: CASSLREREQYF. Written as DNA, the CDR3 is TGTGCCAGCAGCCTCCGGGAACGGGAGCAGTACTTC.

The CDR3 sequence: CVADRGRGDTGELFF. The CDR3 DNA is TGTGTCGCAGATCGGGGCAGGGGAGACACCGGGGAGCTGTTTTTT. J is TRBJ2-2 and V is TRBV10-3; D might be TRBD1 (6 bases). Germline-derived CDR1 and CDR2 are ENHRY and SYGVKD. This CDR3 has 15 residues.

This clonotype appeared once. J is TRBJ1-2 and V is TRBV11-2; no reliable D call. The V end was cut by 7 bases, the J end by 12 bases, with 21 bases between. There are 13 residues in the CDR3. Germline V CDR1 and CDR2: SGHAT, FQNNGV. The CDR3 here is CASNGMGQRTNTF. DNA of the CDR3: TGTGCCAGCAACGGTATGGGTCAGAGAACAAACACCTTC.

J is TRBJ2-7 and V is TRBV7-9, with D perhaps matching TRBD2 (6 bases). V lost 7 bases and J 3 bases, leaving 13 bases between the germline ends. This CDR3 is built from 13 residues. Germline V CDR1 and CDR2: SEHNR, FQNEAQ (reference sequence). The CDR3: CASTEGRNYEQYF. CDR3 sequence (DNA): TGTGCCAGCACCGAGGGGAGGAACTACGAGCAGTACTTC.